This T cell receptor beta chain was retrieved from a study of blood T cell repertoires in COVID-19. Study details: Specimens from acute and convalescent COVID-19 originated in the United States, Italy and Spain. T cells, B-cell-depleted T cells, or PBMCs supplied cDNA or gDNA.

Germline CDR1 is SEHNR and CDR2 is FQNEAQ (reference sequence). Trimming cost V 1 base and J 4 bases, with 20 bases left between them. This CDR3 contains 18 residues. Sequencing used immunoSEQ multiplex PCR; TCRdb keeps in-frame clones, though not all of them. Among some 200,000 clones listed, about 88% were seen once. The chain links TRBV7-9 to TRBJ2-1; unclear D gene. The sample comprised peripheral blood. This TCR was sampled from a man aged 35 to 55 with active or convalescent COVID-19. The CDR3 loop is CASSLDISSKVIYNEQFF. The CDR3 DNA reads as TGTGCCAGCAGCTTAGACATATCATCCAAAGTTATATACAATGAGCAGTTCTTC.